A single TCR beta chain is shown here with its context. Its target is not known. According to the study, genomic DNA was the template for TCR beta VDJ and CDR3 profiling. TCRdb passed the reads through MiXCR, listing each CDR3 protein once. The sample gives about 220,000 distinct CDR3 sequences, approximately 45% of which show up once; 6.5% to 8% is in the top ten. The authors sequenced patients whose flow cytometry had shown CD8+CD57+ cell expansion. The data are from a study of CD8+CD57+ T cells in acquired aplastic anemia. Germline lookup yields CDR1 DFQATT and CDR2 SNEGSKA (reference sequence). The CDR3 runs 14 residues. V shed 6 bases and J shed 6 bases, with 18 bases lying between them. General observations from the study: Overlapping CD8+ CDR3 repertoires of patients and controls contained approximately 28 shared sequences.

Sequences were obtained from sorted CD4+, CD8+, or CD8+CD57+ T cells (not recorded which) from PBMCs. This sequence joins TRBV20-1 and TRBJ2-4, with a possible D match to TRBD2 (7 bases). The TCR originated in a human donor with aplastic anemia. The CDR3 nucleotides read TGCAGTGCAAGCGGACACAGGGAGGGAAACATTCAGTACTTC. Translating it yields CSASGHREGNIQYF.